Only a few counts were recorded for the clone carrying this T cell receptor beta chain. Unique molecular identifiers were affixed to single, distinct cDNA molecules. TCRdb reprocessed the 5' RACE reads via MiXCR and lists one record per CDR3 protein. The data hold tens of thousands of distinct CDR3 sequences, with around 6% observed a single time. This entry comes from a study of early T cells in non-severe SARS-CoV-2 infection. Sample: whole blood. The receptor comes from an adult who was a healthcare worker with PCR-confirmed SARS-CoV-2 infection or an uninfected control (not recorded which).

The CDR3 protein is CASSLFSGRTYEQYF. The DNA for the CDR3 is TGTGCCAGCAGTTTATTTTCGGGACGGACCTACGAGCAGTACTTC. J is TRBJ2-7 and V is TRBV28; D tentatively fits TRBD1 or TRBD2 (5 bases each). Trimming stripped 1 base from V and 2 bases from J, with 12 bases between. The length of the CDR3 is 15 residues. Germline values: CDR1 MDHEN, CDR2 SYDVKM.